The following is a T cell receptor (beta chain) sequence with its context. Antigen specificity is unknown. V lost 7 bases to trimming and J lost 12 bases, with 16 bases between them. The CDR3 has 12 amino acids. In germline, CDR1 is SNHLY, CDR2 FYNNEI. This specimen belongs to a study of cytomegalovirus exposure and HLA in healthy donors. Study details: Across some 400 genotyped donors, approximately 80% landed in the Caucasian-associated ancestry cluster. Study-wide results and limits: Researchers counted roughly 150 TCR beta chains as cytomegalovirus-associated.

The study ran its PCR with 60 Vbeta and 13 Jbeta primers. Methods used by the authors: As a later analysis found, there were 70 million to 100 million unique TCR beta chains, of which roughly 11 million were shared. Clones were sequenced by immunoSEQ multiplex PCR, and TCRdb holds only the in-frame ones, with some missing. V and J calls and clone size are given by that table; D and trimming were obtained from the DNA. There are some 86,000 clones in the sample; less than 75% occur only once, and 2.1% lies in the top ten. The sequenced material came from PBMCs. The chain combines TRBV2 with TRBJ2-1, with a possible D match to TRBD1 (6 bases). The clonotype originates from a man under 40 in good health and CMV-seronegative. The CDR3 is CASNIYRVGQFF. CDR3 sequence (DNA): TGTGCCAGCAACATTTACAGGGTTGGGCAGTTCTTC.